The clone carrying this TCR beta chain appeared a few times. The antigen remains undetermined. This record belongs to a study of shared clonotypes between healthy human individuals. At the level of the study: The donor pool was made up of two women and a few men aged 18 to 49.

The assay was immunoSEQ multiplex PCR, and TCRdb's table has in-frame clones only and misses some. The sample has 600,000 to 800,000 clones; roughly 72% are singletons. This CDR3 region has 11 residues. V was clipped by 6 bases and J by 8 bases, with 10 bases between them. Germline values: CDR1 DFQATT, CDR2 SNEGSKA (reference sequence). Findings of the study overall: Even with large depth, rarefaction showed that sorted-subset sequencing was incomplete. Generation of non-shared clonotypes was less probable than generation of clonotypes shared by all four donors.

Input material: memory CD4+ T cells sorted from blood. The sample's subset: CD45RA-negative fraction. V is TRBV20-1 and J is TRBJ1-4, with D possibly being TRBD1 (5 bases). The source is a woman between 25 and 40 years old in good health. The CDR3 region has the DNA TGCAGTGCAAGACAGTGGGAAAAACTGTTTTTT. The encoded protein is CSARQWEKLFF.